The rows below give T cell receptor beta chains drawn from one sample of a study of cytomegalovirus exposure and HLA in healthy donors. The table came from immunoSEQ multiplex PCR; TCRdb's copy has only in-frame clones and leaves some out. The repertoire holds 90,000 to 130,000 clones, with nearly 97% as singletons. Sequenced sample: PBMCs. The receptors were gathered from a young woman in good health and CMV-seronegative. Each CDR3 is given with its conserved first and last residue. The order of the fields is D gene, J gene, clone size, V gene, CDR3 DNA, CDR3 protein. A D gene is named only where the DNA matches it firmly. The size of a clone is reported for some rows only, either as once, few or many, or as a class for expanded clones.

- TRBJ2-1 - TRBV4-3 TGCGCCAGCAGTTTGATAGCTTATGACAGTGAGCAGTTCTTC CASSLIAYDSEQFF
- TRBJ2-5 - TRBV19 TGTGCCAGTAGTATAGATCGAGAGACCCAGTACTTC CASSIDRETQYF
- TRBJ2-5 - TRBV6-6 TGTGCCAGCAGTCCATCTCCGGGGGAGGAGACCCAGTACTTC CASSPSPGEETQYF
- TRBJ1-2 - TRBV30 TGTGCCTGGAGTGGTCCAAGGAGTAATGGCTACACCTTC CAWSGPRSNGYTF
- TRBJ2-5 - TRBV7-6 TGTGCCAGCAGCTTATCTCCCGGAGGGTGGGAGACCCAGTACTTC CASSLSPGGWETQYF
- TRBJ2-7 - TRBV5-1 TGCGCCAGCAGCCCGACGGAGAGCTACGAGCAGTACTTC CASSPTESYEQYF
TRBD1 TRBJ1-1 - TRBV5-4 TGTGCCAGCAGCTTAGCCTTGGGACAGGTGAACACTGAAGCTTTCTTT CASSLALGQVNTEAFF
TRBD1 TRBJ2-7 - TRBV28 TGTGCCAGTACCCCCGGGACAGGGCCCTACGAGCAGTACTTC CASTPGTGPYEQYF
TRBD1 TRBJ2-1 once TRBV7-6 TGTGCCAGCAGCTTAGCGCAGGGGGCTGGCAATGAGCAGTTCTTC CASSLAQGAGNEQFF
- TRBJ1-4 - TRBV10-3 TGTGCCATCAGTGACAGGCGTAATGAAAAACTGTTTTTT CAISDRRNEKLFF
TRBD2 TRBJ2-3 - TRBV6-5 TGTGCCAGCAGTTTAGCGGGGGGCCGCACAGATACGCAGTATTTT CASSLAGGRTDTQYF
- TRBJ2-1 - TRBV18 TGTGCCAGCTCACCACCAGGGACACCGGCTAATGAGCAGTTCTTC CASSPPGTPANEQFF
TRBD1 TRBJ2-4 - TRBV5-6 TGTGCCAGCAGCTTGAAGAGTTGGACAGGGTTCATTCAGTACTTC CASSLKSWTGFIQYF
- TRBJ1-6 - TRBV30 TGTGCCTGGAGTGTTTTTGGTGCAGGGTATGATTCACCCCTCCACTTT CAWSVFGAGYDSPLHF
TRBD1 TRBJ2-7 - TRBV30 TGTGCCTGGAACTTGGGTGTCCAGGGGGTTAGAGACGAGCAGTACTTC CAWNLGVQGVRDEQYF
- TRBJ2-1 - TRBV19 TGTGCCAGTAGTGATGCGCAGCAGGGTGAGCAGTTCTTC CASSDAQQGEQFF
- TRBJ1-2 few TRBV14 TGTGCCAGCAGCCAAGATGCGGGTGGCTACACCTTC CASSQDAGGYTF
- TRBJ1-6 - TRBV27 TGTGCCAGCTGGAGCCTAATAAGGGGGAGTGGGGCTAATTCACCCCTCCACTTT CASWSLIRGSGANSPLHF
TRBD1 TRBJ1-2 - TRBV6-5 TGTGCCAGCAGAGAGACACAGGGGGCTCAATATGGCTACACCTTC CASRETQGAQYGYTF
- TRBJ1-1 - TRBV30 TGTGCCTGGAGGCACACCGGGGGGGGTTTCTTT CAWRHTGGGFF
TRBD1 TRBJ2-1 - TRBV27 TGTGCCAGCAGTTTGGACAGGAGCTCCTACAATGAGCAGTTCTTC CASSLDRSSYNEQFF
TRBD1 TRBJ1-2 - TRBV18 TGTGCCAGCTCACCCCCAACCGGGACAGGGGGCGAAAACTATGGCTACACCTTC CASSPPTGTGGENYGYTF
- TRBJ2-2 - TRBV2 TGTGCCAGCAGTGAAGTTAGCCCGAACACCGGGGAGCTGTTTTTT CASSEVSPNTGELFF
- TRBJ2-1 - TRBV5-1 TGCGCCAGCAGCTTGGTTGACTCCTCCTACAATGAGCAGTTCTTC CASSLVDSSYNEQFF
TRBD2 TRBJ2-1 - TRBV5-6 TGTGCCAGCAGTGACCGGGGGGGCTCCTACAATGAGCAGTTCTTC CASSDRGGSYNEQFF
TRBD1 TRBJ2-7 - TRBV4-1 TGCGCCAGCAGCCAATTACAGGGGACCTCCTACGAGCAGTACTTC CASSQLQGTSYEQYF
TRBD1 TRBJ1-1 - TRBV27 TGTGCCAGCAGATCAGGGGGTAGCACTGAAGCTTTCTTT CASRSGGSTEAFF
TRBD1 TRBJ1-1 - TRBV6-5 TGTGCCAGCAGTTACTTCCGGGCAGGGGGCTTCACTGAAGCTTTCTTT CASSYFRAGGFTEAFF
TRBD1 TRBJ1-1 - TRBV4-3 TGCGCCAGCAGCCAAGCAGGGGGCTCGCGTTACACTGAAGCTTTCTTT CASSQAGGSRYTEAFF
TRBD1 TRBJ2-7 - TRBV7-9 TGTGCCAGCAGCTTAGCTATAGGACAGGGCTACGAGCAGTACTTC CASSLAIGQGYEQYF
- TRBJ2-3 few TRBV9 TGTGCCAGCAGCGTAGGAGGGGGGGCGAGCACAGATACGCAGTATTTT CASSVGGGASTDTQYF
- TRBJ2-7 - TRBV6-1 TGTGCCAGCAGGAGGGTATACGAGCAGTACTTC CASRRVYEQYF